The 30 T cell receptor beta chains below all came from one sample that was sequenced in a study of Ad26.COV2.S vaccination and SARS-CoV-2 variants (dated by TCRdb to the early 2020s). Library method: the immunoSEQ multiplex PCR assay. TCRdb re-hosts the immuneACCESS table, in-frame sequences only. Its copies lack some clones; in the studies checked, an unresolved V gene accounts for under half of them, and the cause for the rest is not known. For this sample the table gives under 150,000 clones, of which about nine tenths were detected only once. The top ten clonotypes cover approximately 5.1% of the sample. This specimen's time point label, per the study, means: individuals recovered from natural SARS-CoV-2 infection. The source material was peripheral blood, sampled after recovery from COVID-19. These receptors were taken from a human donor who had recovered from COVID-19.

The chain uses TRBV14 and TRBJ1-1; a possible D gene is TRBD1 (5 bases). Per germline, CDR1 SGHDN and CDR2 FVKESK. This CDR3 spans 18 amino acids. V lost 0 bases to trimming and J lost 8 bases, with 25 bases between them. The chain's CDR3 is CASSQEGGWGEVVSEAFF. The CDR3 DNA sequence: TGTGCCAGCAGCCAAGAGGGAGGGTGGGGCGAGGTAGTCTCGGAAGCTTTCTTT.

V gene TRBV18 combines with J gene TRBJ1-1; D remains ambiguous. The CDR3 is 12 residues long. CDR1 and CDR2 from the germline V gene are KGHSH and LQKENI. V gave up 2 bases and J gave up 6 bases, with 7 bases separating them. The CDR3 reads CASSPGPAEAFF. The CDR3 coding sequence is TGTGCCAGCTCACCAGGGCCTGCTGAAGCTTTCTTT.

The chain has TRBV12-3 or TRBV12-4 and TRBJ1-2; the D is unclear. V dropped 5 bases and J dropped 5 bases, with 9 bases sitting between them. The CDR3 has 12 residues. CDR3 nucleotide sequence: TGTGCCAGCAGTCTCACAGTATATGGCTACACCTTC. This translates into CASSLTVYGYTF.

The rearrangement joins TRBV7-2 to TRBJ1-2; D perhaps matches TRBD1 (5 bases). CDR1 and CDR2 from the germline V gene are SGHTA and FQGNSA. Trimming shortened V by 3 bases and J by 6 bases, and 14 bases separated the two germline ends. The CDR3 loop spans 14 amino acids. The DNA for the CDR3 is TGTGCCAGCAGCTTCTACGGGACCCAGGATGGCTACACCTTC. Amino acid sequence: CASSFYGTQDGYTF.

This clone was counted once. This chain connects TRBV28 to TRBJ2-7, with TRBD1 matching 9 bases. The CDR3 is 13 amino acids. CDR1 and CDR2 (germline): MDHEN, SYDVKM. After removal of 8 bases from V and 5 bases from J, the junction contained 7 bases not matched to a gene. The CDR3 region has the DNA TGTGCCAGCGGGACAGGGCGGTTCAACGAGCAGTACTTC. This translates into CASGTGRFNEQYF.

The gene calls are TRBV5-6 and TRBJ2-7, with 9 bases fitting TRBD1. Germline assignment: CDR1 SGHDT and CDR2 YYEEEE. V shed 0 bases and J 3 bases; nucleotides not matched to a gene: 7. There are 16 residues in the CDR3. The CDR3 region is CASSLGPGQGFYEQYF. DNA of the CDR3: TGTGCCAGCAGCTTGGGGCCGGGACAGGGTTTCTACGAGCAGTACTTC. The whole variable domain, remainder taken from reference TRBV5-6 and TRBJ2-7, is DAGVTQSPTHLIKTRGQQVTLRCSPKSGHDTVSWYQQALGQGPQFIFQYYEEEERQRGNFPDRFSGHQFPNYSSELNVNALLLGDSALYLCASSLGPGQGFYEQYFGPGTRLTVT.

The CDR3 loop reads CASSRVPGSFTDTQYF. CDR3 bases: TGTGCCAGCAGCCGGGTCCCGGGATCATTCACAGATACGCAGTATTTT. The chain is built from TRBV14 and TRBJ2-3, with TRBD2 as a possible D gene (5 bases). Trimming removed 4 bases from V and 2 bases from J, with 16 bases in between. This CDR3 contains 16 residues. Germline lookup yields CDR1 SGHDN and CDR2 FVKESK.

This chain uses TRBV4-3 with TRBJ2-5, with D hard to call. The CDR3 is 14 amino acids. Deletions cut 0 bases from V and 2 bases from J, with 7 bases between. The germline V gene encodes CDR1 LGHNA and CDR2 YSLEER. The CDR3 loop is CASSQDDGQETQYF. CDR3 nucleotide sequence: TGCGCCAGCAGCCAAGATGACGGACAAGAGACCCAGTACTTC.

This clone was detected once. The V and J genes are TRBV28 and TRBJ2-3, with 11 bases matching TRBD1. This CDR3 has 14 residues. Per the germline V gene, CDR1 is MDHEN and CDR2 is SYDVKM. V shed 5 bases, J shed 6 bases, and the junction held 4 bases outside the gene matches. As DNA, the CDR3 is TGTGCCAGCAGTGGACAGGGGGCTTCCGATACGCAGTATTTT. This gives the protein CASSGQGASDTQYF.

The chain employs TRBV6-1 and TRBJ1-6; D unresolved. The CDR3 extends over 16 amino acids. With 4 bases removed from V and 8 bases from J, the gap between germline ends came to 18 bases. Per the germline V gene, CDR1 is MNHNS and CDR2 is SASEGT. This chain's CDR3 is CASSVGWGEVYSPLHF. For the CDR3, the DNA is TGTGCCAGCAGTGTCGGCTGGGGAGAGGTTTATTCACCCCTCCACTTT.

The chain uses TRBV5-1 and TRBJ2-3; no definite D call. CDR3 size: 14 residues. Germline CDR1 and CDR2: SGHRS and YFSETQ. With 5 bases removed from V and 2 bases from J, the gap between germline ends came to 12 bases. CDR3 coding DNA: TGCGCCAGCAGGTCGGATTCGCTCACAGATACGCAGTATTTT. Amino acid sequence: CASRSDSLTDTQYF.

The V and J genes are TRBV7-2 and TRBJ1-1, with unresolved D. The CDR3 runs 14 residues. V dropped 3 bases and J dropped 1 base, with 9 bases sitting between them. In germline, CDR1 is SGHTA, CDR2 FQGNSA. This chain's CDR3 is CASSFLGGNTEAFF. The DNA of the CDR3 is TGTGCCAGCAGCTTTTTAGGAGGGAACACTGAAGCTTTCTTT.

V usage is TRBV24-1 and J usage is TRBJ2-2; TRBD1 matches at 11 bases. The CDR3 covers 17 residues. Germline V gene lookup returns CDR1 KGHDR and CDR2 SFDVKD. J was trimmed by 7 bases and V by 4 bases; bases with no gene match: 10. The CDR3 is CATSDPGGQGVIGELFF. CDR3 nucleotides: TGTGCCACCAGTGACCCTGGGGGACAGGGGGTTATCGGGGAGCTGTTTTTT.

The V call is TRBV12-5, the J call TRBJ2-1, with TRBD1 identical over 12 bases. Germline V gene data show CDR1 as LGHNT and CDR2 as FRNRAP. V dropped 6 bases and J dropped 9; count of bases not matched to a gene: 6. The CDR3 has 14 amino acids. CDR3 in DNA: TGTGCTAGTGGGTGGGACAGGGGGCTGCCTGAGCAGTTCTTC. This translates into CASGWDRGLPEQFF.

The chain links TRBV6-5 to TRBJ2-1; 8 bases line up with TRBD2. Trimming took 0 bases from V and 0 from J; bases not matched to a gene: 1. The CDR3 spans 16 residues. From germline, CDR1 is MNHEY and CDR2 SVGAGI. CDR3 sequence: CASSYSSGGSYNEQFF. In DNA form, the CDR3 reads TGTGCCAGCAGTTACTCGAGCGGGGGCTCCTACAATGAGCAGTTCTTC.

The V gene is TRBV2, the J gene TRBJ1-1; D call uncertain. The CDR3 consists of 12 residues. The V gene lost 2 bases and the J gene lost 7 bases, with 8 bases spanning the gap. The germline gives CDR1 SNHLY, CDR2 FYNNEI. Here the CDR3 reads CASSEPPGEAFF. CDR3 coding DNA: TGTGCCAGCAGTGAACCGCCCGGTGAAGCTTTCTTT.

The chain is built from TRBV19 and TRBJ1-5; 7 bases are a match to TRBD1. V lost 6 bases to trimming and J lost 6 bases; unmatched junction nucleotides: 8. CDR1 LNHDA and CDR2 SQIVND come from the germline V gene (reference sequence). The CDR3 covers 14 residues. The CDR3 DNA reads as TGTGCCAGTAGGAGGGGGCAAGTGGTTCAGCCCCAGCATTTT. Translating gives CASRRGQVVQPQHF.

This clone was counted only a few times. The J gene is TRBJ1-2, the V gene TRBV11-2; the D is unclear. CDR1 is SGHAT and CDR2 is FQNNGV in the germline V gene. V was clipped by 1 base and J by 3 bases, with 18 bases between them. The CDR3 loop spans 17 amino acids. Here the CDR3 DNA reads TGTGCCAGCAGCTTAGTCGCCTCGCGGGGATGGGACTATGGCTACACCTTC. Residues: CASSLVASRGWDYGYTF.

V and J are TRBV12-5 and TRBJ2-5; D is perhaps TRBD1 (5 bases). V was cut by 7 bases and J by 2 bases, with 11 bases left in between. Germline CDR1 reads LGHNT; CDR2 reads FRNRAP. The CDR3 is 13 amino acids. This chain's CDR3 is CASAWTRQETQYF. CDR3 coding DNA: TGTGCTAGTGCTTGGACACGGCAAGAGACCCAGTACTTC.

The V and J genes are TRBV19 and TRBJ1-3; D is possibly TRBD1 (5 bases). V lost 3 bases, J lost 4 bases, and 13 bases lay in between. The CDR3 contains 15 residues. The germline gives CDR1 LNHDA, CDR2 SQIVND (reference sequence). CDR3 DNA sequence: TGTGCCAGTAGTATGGGCAGGGAGTCGGGAAACACCATATATTTT. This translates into CASSMGRESGNTIYF.

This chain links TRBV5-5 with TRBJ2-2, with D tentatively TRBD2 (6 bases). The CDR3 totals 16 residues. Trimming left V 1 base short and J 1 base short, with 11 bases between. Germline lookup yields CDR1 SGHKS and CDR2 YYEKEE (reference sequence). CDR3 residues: CASSLHRGMNTGELFF. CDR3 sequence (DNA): TGTGCCAGCAGCTTGCACCGGGGGATGAACACCGGGGAGCTGTTTTTT.

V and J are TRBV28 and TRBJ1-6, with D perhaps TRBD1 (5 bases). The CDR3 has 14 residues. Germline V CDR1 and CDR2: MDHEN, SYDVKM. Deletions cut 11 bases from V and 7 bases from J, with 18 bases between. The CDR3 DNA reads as TGTGCCCTTGGGGAGGGGCGCAAAAATTCACCCCTCCACTTT. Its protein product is CALGEGRKNSPLHF.

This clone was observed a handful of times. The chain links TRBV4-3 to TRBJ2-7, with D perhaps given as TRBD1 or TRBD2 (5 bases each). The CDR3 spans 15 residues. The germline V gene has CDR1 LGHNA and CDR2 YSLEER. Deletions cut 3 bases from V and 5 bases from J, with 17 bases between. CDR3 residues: CASSHLPGRPDEQYF. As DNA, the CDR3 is TGCGCCAGCAGCCATTTACCGGGACGACCTGACGAGCAGTACTTC.

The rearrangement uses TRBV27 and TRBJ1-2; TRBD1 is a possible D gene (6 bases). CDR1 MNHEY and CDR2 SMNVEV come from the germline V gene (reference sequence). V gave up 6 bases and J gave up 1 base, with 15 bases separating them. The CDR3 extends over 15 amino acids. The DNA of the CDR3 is TGTGCCAGCAGCCTAGCGGGGACATTTAACTATGGCTACACCTTC. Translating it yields CASSLAGTFNYGYTF.

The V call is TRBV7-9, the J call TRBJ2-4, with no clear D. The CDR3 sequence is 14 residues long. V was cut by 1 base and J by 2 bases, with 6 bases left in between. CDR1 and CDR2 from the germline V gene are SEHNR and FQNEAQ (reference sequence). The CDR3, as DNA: TGTGCCAGCAGCTTAGTTGGATCCAAAAACATTCAGTACTTC. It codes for CASSLVGSKNIQYF. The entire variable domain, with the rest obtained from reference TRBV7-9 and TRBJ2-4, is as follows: DTGVSQNPRHKITKRGQNVTFRCDPISEHNRLYWYRQTLGQGPEFLTYFQNEAQLEKSRLLSDRFSAERPKGSFSTLEIQRTEQGDSAMYLCASSLVGSKNIQYFGAGTRLSVL.

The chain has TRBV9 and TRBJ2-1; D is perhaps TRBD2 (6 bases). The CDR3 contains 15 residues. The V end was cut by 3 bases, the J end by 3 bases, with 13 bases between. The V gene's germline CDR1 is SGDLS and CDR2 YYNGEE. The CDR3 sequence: CASSDRDSIYNEQFF. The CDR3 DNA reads TGTGCCAGCAGCGACCGGGACTCTATCTACAATGAGCAGTTCTTC.

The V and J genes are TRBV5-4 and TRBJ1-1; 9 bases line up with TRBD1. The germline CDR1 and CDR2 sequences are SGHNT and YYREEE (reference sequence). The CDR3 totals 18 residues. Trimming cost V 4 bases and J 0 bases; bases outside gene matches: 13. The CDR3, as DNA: TGTGCCAGCAGCCCCCGGGACAGGGCCATTCTCATGAACACTGAAGCTTTCTTT. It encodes CASSPRDRAILMNTEAFF.

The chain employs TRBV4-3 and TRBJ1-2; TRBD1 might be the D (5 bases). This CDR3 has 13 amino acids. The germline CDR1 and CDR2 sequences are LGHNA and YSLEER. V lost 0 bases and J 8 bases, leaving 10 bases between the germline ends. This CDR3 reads CASSQEEGYGYTF. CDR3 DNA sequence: TGCGCCAGCAGCCAAGAGGAGGGGTACGGCTACACCTTC.

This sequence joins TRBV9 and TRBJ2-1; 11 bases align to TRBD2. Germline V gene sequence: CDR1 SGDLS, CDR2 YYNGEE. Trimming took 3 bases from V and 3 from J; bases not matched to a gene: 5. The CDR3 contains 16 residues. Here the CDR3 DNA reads TGTGCCAGCAGCGGACATAGCGGGGGGGACTACAATGAGCAGTTCTTC. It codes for CASSGHSGGDYNEQFF.

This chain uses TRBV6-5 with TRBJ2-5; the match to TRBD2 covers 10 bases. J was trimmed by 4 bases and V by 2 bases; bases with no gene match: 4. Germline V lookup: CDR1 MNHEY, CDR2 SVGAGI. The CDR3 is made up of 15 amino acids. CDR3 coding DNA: TGTGCCAGCAGTTACCAGCGGGGGGGCTCAGAGACCCAGTACTTC. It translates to CASSYQRGGSETQYF.